The 25 T cell receptor beta chains reported below all come from one sample, sequenced in a study of blood T cells in healthy people across ages. Through a sample-barcoded 5' primer and a J-beta primer mix, a second PCR was run for roughly 7 to 11 cycles. Using its own MiXCR run on the 5' RACE reads, TCRdb lists one record per CDR3 protein. The table records roughly 1.6 million distinct CDR3 sequences, about 32% of them present only once. Source material: blood. The receptor set was obtained from a woman in her thirties in good health.

This clonotype has just a few counts. This rearrangement joins TRBV12-3 or TRBV12-4 to TRBJ2-1; D possibly corresponds to TRBD1 (8 bases). The V end lost 6 bases, the J end lost 7 bases, and 19 bases lay between the germline ends. CDR3 length: 15 amino acids. The CDR3 coding sequence is TGTGCCAGCAGCCCCGACAGGGGAGGGCCTAATGAGCAGTTCTTC. Encoded protein: CASSPDRGGPNEQFF.

This clonotype was counted between two and nine times. CDR3: CASSPRSATNSNEQFF. The CDR3 DNA reads as TGTGCCAGCAGTCCCAGGAGCGCGACCAACTCAAATGAGCAGTTCTTC. The V call is TRBV6-1, the J call TRBJ2-1; no definite D call. Trimming took off 5 bases at V and 7 bases at J, with 21 bases between the two ends. Germline CDR1 reads MNHNS; CDR2 reads SASEGT. The CDR3 is 16 amino acids.

The rearrangement links TRBV12-3 or TRBV12-4 to TRBJ2-7; tentatively, D is TRBD1 (6 bases). The V gene lost 4 bases and the J gene lost 4 bases, with 14 bases spanning the gap. This CDR3 region has 14 residues. The CDR3 region has the DNA TGTGCCAGCAGTTACCAGGACAGACCTTACGAGCAGTACTTC. It specifies CASSYQDRPYEQYF.

The genes are TRBV5-1 and TRBJ1-3; D call uncertain. Germline V gene data show CDR1 as SGHRS and CDR2 as YFSETQ. V lost 3 bases, J lost 0 bases, and 22 bases lay in between. CDR3 length equals 19 residues. The CDR3 coding sequence is TGCGCCAGCAGCTCACACCCACTGGACGGTTGGAACTCTGGAAACACCATATATTTT. Amino acids: CASSSHPLDGWNSGNTIYF.

V and J are TRBV20-1 and TRBJ1-4; a possible D gene is TRBD1 (6 bases). V lost 5 bases and J 8 bases, leaving 9 bases between the germline ends. CDR3 length equals 11 residues. Germline CDR1 reads DFQATT; CDR2 reads SNEGSKA (reference sequence). CDR3 coding DNA: TGCAGTGCTTCAACAGGGGAAAAACTGTTTTTT. Translation: CSASTGEKLFF.

This clonotype has only a few counts. CDR3 nucleotide sequence: TGTGCCAGCACCCAGACAGGGGGCTACGAGCAGTACTTC. Translated, it gives CASTQTGGYEQYF. The chain carries TRBV12-3 or TRBV12-4 and TRBJ2-7; 9 bases map to TRBD1. This CDR3 has 13 residues. V trimming: 7 bases; J trimming: 3 bases; junction bases outside the gene matches: 4.

V and J are TRBV11-2 and TRBJ2-1; 7 bases map to TRBD1. The CDR3 totals 15 residues. Per the germline V gene, CDR1 is SGHAT and CDR2 is FQNNGV. V lost 6 bases and J lost 6; bases outside the gene matches: 11. In DNA form, the CDR3 reads TGTGCCAGCAGTCGCACAGGGGTTGAGGGCAATGAGCAGTTCTTC. Translation gives CASSRTGVEGNEQFF.

In its sample, this clonotype was seen a few times. The J gene is TRBJ2-5, the V gene TRBV4-2; D may match TRBD1 or TRBD2 (6 bases each). Germline CDR1 LGHNA, CDR2 YNFKEQ. Deletions cut 1 base from V and 7 bases from J, with 22 bases between. This CDR3 comprises 17 residues. The CDR3, as DNA: TGTGCCAGCAGCCAAGGGGCTAGGGGGGAAGCTCTAAGGACCCAGTACTTC. Its protein product is CASSQGARGEALRTQYF.

The J gene is TRBJ2-3, the V gene TRBV27, with D tentatively TRBD2 (6 bases). V dropped 4 bases and J dropped 11 bases, with 13 bases sitting between them. Germline CDR1 MNHEY, CDR2 SMNVEV (reference sequence). This CDR3 contains 12 residues. CDR3 in DNA: TGTGCCAGCAGTTACTCTTGGGGGGTGCAGTATTTT. Translating it yields CASSYSWGVQYF.

This chain connects TRBV14 to TRBJ2-1, with 8 bases lining up with TRBD2. The CDR3 contains 17 residues. Looked up from germline, CDR1 is SGHDN and CDR2 is FVKESK. J lost 7 bases, V lost 2 bases, and 13 bases had no gene match. CDR3 in DNA: TGTGCCAGCAGCCAATCGGGTTGCCGGGAGGGCCATAATGAGCAGTTCTTC. Residues: CASSQSGCREGHNEQFF.

This clonotype has only one observation. The chain uses TRBV15 and TRBJ2-2; 8 nucleotides match TRBD2. This CDR3 comprises 15 residues. CDR1 LNHNV and CDR2 YYDKDF come from the germline V gene (reference sequence). V lost 3 bases, J lost 3 bases, and 3 bases stayed unmatched. The CDR3 loop reads CATSSSGVDTGELFF. The CDR3 nucleotides are TGTGCCACCAGCAGTAGCGGGGTCGACACCGGGGAGCTGTTTTTT.

This clonotype appeared a few times. J is TRBJ2-2 and V is TRBV5-1; TRBD1 matches at 9 bases. CDR1 and CDR2 (germline): SGHRS, YFSETQ. Trimming removed 4 bases from V and 1 base from J; junction bases left unmatched: 2. This CDR3 spans 15 amino acids. The CDR3 here is CASSLTGGNTGELFF. The CDR3 DNA sequence: TGCGCCAGCAGCCTGACAGGGGGGAACACCGGGGAGCTGTTTTTT.

The sample holds a few counts of this clonotype. The V gene is TRBV27, the J gene TRBJ2-7; 7 nucleotides line up with TRBD1. This CDR3 is built from 14 residues. V lost 4 bases to trimming and J lost 4 bases; unmatched junction nucleotides: 7. Germline-derived CDR1 and CDR2 are MNHEY and SMNVEV (reference sequence). The CDR3 DNA sequence: TGTGCCAGCAGTTCCGGACAGGCTCTATACGAGCAGTACTTC. Protein sequence: CASSSGQALYEQYF.

This clonotype was detected a few times. The rearrangement joins TRBV7-3 to TRBJ2-3; D unresolved. This CDR3 has 16 residues. In germline, CDR1 is SGHTA, CDR2 FQGTGA. V was shortened by 3 bases and J by 7 bases, with 20 bases between the two germline ends. This chain's CDR3 is CASSLGSNRPFHTQYF. For the CDR3, the DNA is TGTGCCAGCAGCTTGGGAAGTAACAGACCTTTCCATACGCAGTATTTT.

This chain joins TRBV20-1 and TRBJ2-1; perhaps D is TRBD1 or TRBD2 (5 bases each). The CDR3 is 14 residues long. CDR1 DFQATT and CDR2 SNEGSKA come from the germline V gene (reference sequence). The V end lost 6 bases, the J end lost 10 bases, and 22 bases lay between the germline ends. The CDR3 region is CSAAGRALTYEQFF. The CDR3 nucleotides are TGCAGTGCGGCGGGCAGGGCGCTTACCTACGAGCAGTTCTTC.

A few counts support this clonotype. CDR3 nucleotide sequence: TGTGCCAGCAGTTTATTGGGACAGGGGGTCTACGAGCAGTACTTC. Amino acid sequence: CASSLLGQGVYEQYF. J is TRBJ2-7 and V is TRBV28; 11 positions agree with TRBD1. The CDR3 contains 15 residues. The V segment lost 1 base and the J segment 3 bases; nucleotides outside the gene matches: 2. The germline V gene encodes CDR1 MDHEN and CDR2 SYDVKM.

The chain has TRBV20-1 and TRBJ1-1; tentative D call: TRBD1 (6 bases). Trimming took off 0 bases at V and 0 bases at J, with 8 bases between the two ends. Germline assignment: CDR1 DFQATT and CDR2 SNEGSKA (reference sequence). The CDR3 has 14 residues. CDR3 in DNA: TGCAGTGCTAGAGATGGACAGATGAACACTGAAGCTTTCTTT. Its translation: CSARDGQMNTEAFF.

The table lists this clonotype with many counts. The CDR3, as DNA: TGTGCCAGCAGTCCGGGACTAGCGGGAGCGGGTGAGCAGTTCTTC. Translated: CASSPGLAGAGEQFF. This chain links TRBV7-3 with TRBJ2-1, with 14 positions matching TRBD2. The V and J ends lost 6 bases and 9 bases, in that order; junction bases with no gene match: 7. CDR3 length equals 15 residues. Germline V gene data show CDR1 as SGHTA and CDR2 as FQGTGA.

A few counts support this clonotype. The J gene is TRBJ2-5, the V gene TRBV20-1; either TRBD1 or TRBD2 may supply D (6 bases each). The CDR3 spans 12 residues. CDR1 and CDR2 from the germline V gene are DFQATT and SNEGSKA (reference sequence). Trimming took off 6 bases at V and 4 bases at J, with 12 bases between the two ends. This CDR3 reads CSARGSGETQYF. DNA of the CDR3: TGCAGTGCCAGGGGTAGCGGAGAGACCCAGTACTTC.

The genes are TRBV5-1 and TRBJ2-3, with no clear D. The CDR3 extends over 15 amino acids. Germline CDR1 reads SGHRS; CDR2 reads YFSETQ. Trimming cost V 4 bases and J 2 bases, with 14 bases left between them. The CDR3: CASSARWPLTDTQYF. For the CDR3, the DNA is TGCGCCAGCAGCGCCCGATGGCCGCTCACAGATACGCAGTATTTT.

This clonotype appeared a few times. The CDR3 DNA reads as TGTGCCATCAGTGAGTCGACGAGCGGGAGCTCGGCATATGAGCAGTTCTTC. Its translation is CAISESTSGSSAYEQFF. This chain connects TRBV10-3 to TRBJ2-1; 8 bases match TRBD2. The CDR3 sequence is 17 residues long. V dropped 0 bases and J dropped 8; count of bases not matched to a gene: 12. The germline V gene has CDR1 ENHRY and CDR2 SYGVKD.

The chain uses TRBV6-2 or TRBV6-3 and TRBJ2-7, with 13 bases lining up with TRBD2. Germline V gene sequence: CDR1 MNHEY, CDR2 SVGEGT. The CDR3 is made up of 15 amino acids. Trimming removed 5 bases from V and 6 bases from J; junction bases left unmatched: 7. CDR3 residues: CASSRTSGGSGEQYF. CDR3 nucleotides: TGTGCCAGCAGTCGGACTAGCGGGGGATCGGGCGAGCAGTACTTC.

This sequence joins TRBV7-9 and TRBJ1-1, with TRBD1 identical over 7 bases. With V trimmed by 4 bases and J by 6 bases, 11 bases remained unmatched. The V gene's germline CDR1 is SEHNR and CDR2 FQNEAQ (reference sequence). The CDR3 covers 15 residues. The DNA of the CDR3 is TGTGCCAGCAGCTACGCCGCAGGGGGAGGCTCTGAAGCTTTCTTT. It codes for CASSYAAGGGSEAFF. The variable domain in full, completed from reference TRBV7-9 and TRBJ1-1, reads DTGVSQNPRHKITKRGQNVTFRCDPISEHNRLYWYRQTLGQGPEFLTYFQNEAQLEKSRLLSDRFSAERPKGSFSTLEIQRTEQGDSAMYLCASSYAAGGGSEAFFGQGTRLTVV.

This clonotype turned up a few times. V usage is TRBV6-5 and J usage is TRBJ1-2; D not certain. Germline CDR1 MNHEY, CDR2 SVGAGI. The CDR3 is made up of 13 amino acids. Deletions cut 6 bases from V and 1 base from J, with 9 bases between. Here the CDR3 reads CASSEGFNYGYTF. The CDR3 nucleotides are TGTGCCAGCAGCGAAGGATTTAACTATGGCTACACCTTC.

This clonotype was seen a few times. The chain combines TRBV11-2 with TRBJ2-1; 8 bases are a match to TRBD2. V shed 7 bases and J 8 bases; nucleotides not matched to a gene: 13. The length of the CDR3 is 15 residues. Germline lookup yields CDR1 SGHAT and CDR2 FQNNGV. The CDR3: CASTQSASGWYEQFF. The CDR3 bases are TGTGCCAGCACCCAGTCGGCTAGCGGGTGGTATGAGCAGTTCTTC.